This T cell receptor (beta chain) was recovered during a study of blood T cell repertoires in COVID-19 (dated by TCRdb to 2018 to 2021). For the wider study: Samples from collaborators originated in the United States, Italy and Spain and spanned both the acute and convalescent phases of COVID-19. Samples came from the ongoing ImmuneRACE study (first 160 participants) plus 1,254 subjects from 6 global collaborators. The prospective study material was composed of cDNA or gDNA derived from T cells, B-cell-depleted T cells, or PBMCs. The repertoires were released in a freely available public database intended as a resource for research on the immune response to SARS-CoV-2. Where available, HLA class I and class II types were taken from metadata supplied by the sample provider and were not determined by assay-based typing. Deeply sampled blood TCRbeta repertoires from subjects exposed to, actively infected with, or recovered from COVID-19 were included in the dataset. The sample metadata nearly always contained a de-identified subject ID, COVID-19 status, age in years and sex. Results and caveats for the whole study, not just this receptor: The amount of clinical and demographic metadata varied by source and participant and was provided uncurated.

TCRbeta CDR3 regions were amplified from genomic DNA by means of the immunoSEQ Assay, a bias-controlled multiplex PCR. The source study handled its data this way. Nucleated cell counts per sample were estimated from amplification of reference gene primers within the assay. Sequence reads were collapsed and filtered to measure the absolute abundance of every unique TCRbeta CDR3 rearrangement. For each sample, productive Simpson clonality was calculated by taking the square root of Simpson's diversity index across productive rearrangements. Imported from immuneACCESS, the table was reduced by TCRdb to in-frame sequences with V and J called. These copies leave out some clones; in studies compared against another copy, an unresolved V gene accounts for under half, and the cause of the remainder is not known. From that table come the V and J calls and clone size; the DNA was used to work out D and trimming. The sample table records roughly 170,000 clones; 86% of these occur just once. Around 21% of the sample is taken by the ten largest.

CDR1 MNHEY and CDR2 SVGEGT were looked up in the germline V gene. The cysteine opens and the phenylalanine closes a CDR3 of 16 amino acids. Only CDR3 DNA remains: 48 bases, in frame from the first base. Unmatched junction bases come to 4, with V trimmed by 5 bases and J by 0 bases. Worth noting for this clone: This receptor's antigen is unknown. Per-base quality was not reported, and no clone a single base away is much larger than it.

Collaborating institutions collected whole blood in K2EDTA tubes following their own protocols. For TCRbeta analysis, collaborators shipped samples in one of three forms: frozen whole blood, isolated PBMCs, or DNA extracted from either of those sample types. Sequencing was done on a sample of peripheral blood. This clonotype originated in a man between 65 and 79 years old with active or convalescent COVID-19. The chain joins TRBV6-2 or TRBV6-3 to TRBJ1-5; 10 central bases correspond to TRBD1. At the DNA level, the sequence is TGTGCCAGCAGTGGAGGGACAGGGGCTAGCAATCAGCCCCAGCATTTT. Its translation reads: CASSGGTGASNQPQHF.